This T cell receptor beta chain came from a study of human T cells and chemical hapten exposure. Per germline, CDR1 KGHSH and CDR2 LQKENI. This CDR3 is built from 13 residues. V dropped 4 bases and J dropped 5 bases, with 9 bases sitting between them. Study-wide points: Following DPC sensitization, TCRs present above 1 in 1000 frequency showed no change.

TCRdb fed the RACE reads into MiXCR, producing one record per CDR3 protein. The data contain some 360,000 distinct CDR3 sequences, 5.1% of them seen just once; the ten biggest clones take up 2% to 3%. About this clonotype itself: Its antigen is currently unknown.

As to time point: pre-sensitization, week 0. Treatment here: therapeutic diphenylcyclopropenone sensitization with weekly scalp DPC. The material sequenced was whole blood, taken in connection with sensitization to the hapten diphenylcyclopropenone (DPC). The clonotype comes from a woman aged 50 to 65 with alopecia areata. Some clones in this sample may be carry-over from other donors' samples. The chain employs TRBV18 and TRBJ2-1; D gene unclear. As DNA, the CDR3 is TGTGCCAGCTCACGCTTAAAGGACAATGAGCAGTTCTTC. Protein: CASSRLKDNEQFF.